The source of this TCR beta chain is a study of regulatory T cells in long-lasting Graves disease. Comments on this clonotype: Antigen specificity is unknown.

Relying on iRepertoire HTBI primers and Arm-PCR of CDR3 regions, the team built TCR beta libraries. TCRdb called the multiplex PCR reads again in MiXCR, with one record for every CDR3 protein. Of 350,000 to 450,000 distinct CDR3 sequences in the sample, around 20% are singletons; the top ten hold around an eighth. Per germline, CDR1 MNHEY and CDR2 SVGAGI. The CDR3 length is 16 residues. The germline V and J ends were trimmed by 5 bases and 0 bases, with 14 bases remaining between them. Study-wide points: Persistent disease showed a preference for TRBV28, TRBJ1-2 and TRBJ2-5.

Stated time point: persistent/refractory GD, antithyroid drugs over 5 years with positive TRAb. PBMC-extracted RNA yielded the TCR library. This material consisted of peripheral blood mononuclear cells (PBMCs), taken when the disease was refractory, from a patient treated with antithyroid drugs. The sequence was collected from a female donor with Graves disease. The rearrangement links TRBV6-5 to TRBJ1-3; D may be TRBD1 (5 bases). For the CDR3, the DNA is TGTGCCAGCAGTCAACTACCGGGACGCTCTGGAAACACCATATATTTT. Protein sequence: CASSQLPGRSGNTIYF.